What follows is one T cell receptor beta chain and its context. The antigen remains unidentified. The data belong to a study of cytomegalovirus exposure and HLA in healthy donors. The wider study: Of around 400 genotyped donors, around 86% grouped in the Caucasian-associated ancestry cluster.

Study results and limitations: The authors later linked a missense DCLRE1C variant to TCR beta V- and J-gene trimming. Reportedly, TCR beta sequences accurately predicted HLA-A and HLA-B alleles in most subjects. In a later analysis, approximately 18,000 TCR beta sequences were associated with HLA alleles at 0.05 false discovery rate.

Both 60 Vbeta primers and 13 Jbeta primers went into the PCR. Data came from immunoSEQ multiplex PCR; TCRdb stores just in-frame clones and leaves some out. The sample holds more than 100,000 clones, 15% to 19% seen once. The sample taken for sequencing was PBMCs. The sequence was obtained from a woman aged 18-29 years in good health and CMV-seronegative.

CDR3: CASSHITGTGGNEQFF. The CDR3 coding sequence is TGTGCCAGCAGCCACATAACCGGGACAGGGGGGAATGAGCAGTTCTTC. The chain uses TRBV11-2 and TRBJ2-1; 11 nucleotides match TRBD1. The CDR3 runs 16 residues. The germline V gene has CDR1 SGHAT and CDR2 FQNNGV. The V segment lost 5 bases and the J segment 7 bases; nucleotides outside the gene matches: 10.